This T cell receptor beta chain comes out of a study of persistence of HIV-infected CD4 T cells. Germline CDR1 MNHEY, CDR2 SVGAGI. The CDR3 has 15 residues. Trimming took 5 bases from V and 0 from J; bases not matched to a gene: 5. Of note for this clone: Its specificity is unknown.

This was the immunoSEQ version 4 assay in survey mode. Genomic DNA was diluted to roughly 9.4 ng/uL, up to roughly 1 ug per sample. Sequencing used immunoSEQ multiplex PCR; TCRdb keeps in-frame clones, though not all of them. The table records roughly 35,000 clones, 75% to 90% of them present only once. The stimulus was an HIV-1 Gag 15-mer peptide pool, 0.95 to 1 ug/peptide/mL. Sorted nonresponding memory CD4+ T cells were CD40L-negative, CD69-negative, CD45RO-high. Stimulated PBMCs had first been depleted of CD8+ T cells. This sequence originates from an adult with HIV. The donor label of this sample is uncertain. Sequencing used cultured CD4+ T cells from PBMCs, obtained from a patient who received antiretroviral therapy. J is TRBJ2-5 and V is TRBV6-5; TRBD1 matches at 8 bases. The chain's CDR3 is CASSPSQGDQETQYF. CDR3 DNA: TGTGCCAGCAGTCCCTCACAGGGGGACCAAGAGACCCAGTACTTC.